This T cell receptor beta chain was recovered during a study of blood T cell repertoires in COVID-19. TCRdb's copy holds only in-frame clones and misses some; the assay was immunoSEQ multiplex PCR. The sample lists a few hundred thousand clones, 89% occurring once. This CDR3 comprises 15 residues. The material sequenced was peripheral blood. The chain combines TRBV21-1 with TRBJ1-5. TRBV21-1 constitutes a pseudogene. This clonotype was sampled from a woman in her thirties with COVID-19, enrolled during active disease. CDR3: CASTTLGEGSLPQHF. In nucleotides, the CDR3 is TGTGCCAGCACCACACTTGGGGAGGGGTCGCTGCCCCAGCATTTT.